Below, 14 T cell receptor beta chains from the same sample are listed, as sequenced in a study of monozygotic twins with inflammatory bowel disease. No DNA is given; TCRdb re-called the 5' RACE reads and lists each CDR3 protein once. This table lists about 300,000 distinct CDR3 sequences. The sample consisted of blood. The receptors were gathered from a human donor with ulcerative colitis or Crohn's disease, or a healthy co-twin of an affected twin (not recorded which).

V usage is TRBV28 and J usage is TRBJ2-5; with no DNA, the TCRdb D assignment of TRBD2 cannot be verified. CDR1 is MDHEN, CDR2 SYDVKM, per germline. This CDR3 region has 16 residues. The CDR3 loop reads CASSLRGDYHQETQYF.

The chain uses TRBV5-1 and TRBJ2-3; TCRdb indicates TRBD1, and absent DNA this call remains unverified. The CDR3 extends over 15 amino acids. Germline values: CDR1 SGHRS, CDR2 YFSETQ. CDR3 sequence: CASTLVGGSTDTQYF.

The chain is built from TRBV30 and TRBJ1-1; without DNA, the TCRdb call of TRBD1 cannot be checked. The CDR3 length is 15 residues. CDR1 is GTSNPN, CDR2 SVGIG, per germline (reference sequence). CDR3 region: CAWTNTDREGTEAFF. Together with reference TRBV30 and TRBJ1-1, the CDR3 gives the full variable domain: SQTIHQWPATLVQPVGSPLSLECTVEGTSNPNLYWYRQAAGRGLQLLFYSVGIGQISSEVPQNLSASRPQDRQFILSSKKLLLSDSGFYLCAWTNTDREGTEAFFGQGTRLTVV.

The genes are TRBV9 and TRBJ2-6; TCRdb proposes TRBD2, but this gene call is untestable without DNA. CDR3 length equals 15 residues. CDR1 and CDR2 from the germline V gene are SGDLS and YYNGEE. The CDR3: CASRKGGNGANVLTF.

V is TRBV24-1 and J is TRBJ2-1; without DNA, the TCRdb call of TRBD2 cannot be checked. The CDR3 is made up of 16 amino acids. Germline CDR1 KGHDR, CDR2 SFDVKD. CDR3 protein: CATSELAGGPYNEQFF.

This chain joins TRBV27 and TRBJ2-1; the TCRdb D gene call, TRBD1, has no DNA to confirm it. The germline gives CDR1 MNHEY, CDR2 SMNVEV (reference sequence). This CDR3 is 19 amino acids long. The CDR3: CASSLGLRGTHPGSHEQFF.

The chain recombines TRBV7-8 with TRBJ2-2; TCRdb lists TRBD2, though no DNA is available to test this call. The CDR3 spans 14 residues. Per germline, CDR1 SGHVS and CDR2 FQNEAQ. The CDR3 protein is CASSLKTSRGELFF.

V is TRBV4-2 and J is TRBJ2-5; checking the TCRdb D call of TRBD1 is not possible without DNA. This CDR3 has 17 residues. Germline V gene data show CDR1 as LGHNA and CDR2 as YNFKEQ. The CDR3 sequence: CASSQVGGVISGETQYF.

This chain joins TRBV5-1 and TRBJ2-7; as DNA is missing, the TRBD1 call by TCRdb cannot be tested. This CDR3 is built from 15 residues. The germline V gene encodes CDR1 SGHRS and CDR2 YFSETQ. The CDR3 spells CASSSAGQGIYEQYF.

The genes are TRBV28 and TRBJ1-6; TCRdb names TRBD1, which stays unverified in the absence of DNA. The V gene's germline CDR1 is MDHEN and CDR2 SYDVKM. There are 16 residues in the CDR3. CDR3: CASSYWTGVMGSPLHF.

The chain carries TRBV27 and TRBJ2-3; the TRBD1 assignment by TCRdb is unverifiable without DNA. The CDR3 has 15 amino acids. Germline CDR1 and CDR2: MNHEY and SMNVEV (reference sequence). The chain's CDR3 is CASSPSPGHTDTQYF.

The CDR3 spells CASSPQNSNQPQHF. The chain is built from TRBV18 and TRBJ1-5. The CDR3 runs 14 residues. Germline-derived CDR1 and CDR2 are KGHSH and LQKENI.

J is TRBJ2-1 and V is TRBV4-1; TCRdb outputs TRBD2, but without DNA this stays unchecked. Germline-derived CDR1 and CDR2 are MGHRA and YSYEKL. This CDR3 contains 17 residues. CDR3 amino acids: CASSQVIRATGGNEQFF.

The chain employs TRBV28 and TRBJ2-5; absent DNA, TCRdb's TRBD1 call cannot be checked. Germline V lookup: CDR1 MDHEN, CDR2 SYDVKM. This CDR3 contains 14 residues. CDR3 residues: CASSPPGHGETQYF.